This T cell receptor beta chain comes out of a study of blood T cell repertoires in COVID-19. Study information: Researchers got acute and convalescent COVID-19 samples from the United States, Italy and Spain.

The assay was immunoSEQ multiplex PCR, and TCRdb's table has in-frame clones only and misses some. Of fewer than 400,000 clones in the sample, approximately 86% were seen once. This CDR3 is built from 18 residues. The J segment lost 3 bases and the V segment lost 1 base, leaving 8 bases of the junction unmatched. Germline lookup yields CDR1 SGHVS and CDR2 FQNEAQ. This clonotype was sampled from a human donor in a cohort sampled during active COVID-19. The chain joins TRBV7-8 to TRBJ1-3; 11 bases are shared with TRBD1. Input material: peripheral blood. Here the CDR3 DNA reads TGTGCCAGCAGCTTAGGTGATGGGACAGGGGGTTATGGAAACACCATATATTTT. This translates into CASSLGDGTGGYGNTIYF. Full variable domain (remainder filled in from reference TRBV7-8 and TRBJ1-3): GAGVSQSPRYKVAKRGQDVALRCDPISGHVSLFWYQQALGQGPEFLTYFQNEAQLDKSGLPSDRFFAERPEGSVSTLKIQRTQQEDSAVYLCASSLGDGTGGYGNTIYFGEGSWLTVV.